A selection of T cell receptor beta chains follows, all from one sample in a study of blood T cell repertoires in COVID-19. The table came from immunoSEQ multiplex PCR; TCRdb's copy has only in-frame clones and leaves some out. The sample holds under 150,000 clones, approximately 82% seen once. Sequencing was done on a sample of peripheral blood. All receptors derive from a man aged 40-55 years with active or convalescent COVID-19. The CDR3 runs from the conserved cysteine through the conserved F or W. A D gene is named only where the DNA matches it firmly. Clone size, where shown, is once, few, many, or a class for clones that have expanded.

size: -; D: TRBD1; V: TRBV5-1; J: TRBJ2-7; DNA: TGCGCCAGCAGCTTGGACGACAGGGCCTACGAGCAGTACTTC; CDR3: CASSLDDRAYEQYF
size: -; D: -; V: TRBV3-1/TRBV3-2; J: TRBJ1-1; DNA: TGTGCCAGCAGCCAAGACGATACAGCGAACACTGAAGCTTTCTTT; CDR3: CASSQDDTANTEAFF
size: -; D: -; V: TRBV3-1/TRBV3-2; J: TRBJ1-1; DNA: TGTGCCAGCAGCCAGTCGGACAGGAACACTGAAGCTTTCTTT; CDR3: CASSQSDRNTEAFF
size: few; D: -; V: TRBV21-1; J: TRBJ1-5; DNA: TGTGCCAGCAGCAAAGCATATAGCAATCAGCCCCAGCATTTT; CDR3: CASSKAYSNQPQHF
size: -; D: TRBD2; V: TRBV9; J: TRBJ2-3; DNA: TGTGCCAGCAGCGCCCCCCCGGGGAGGGGATCCTTCACAGATACGCAGTATTTT; CDR3: CASSAPPGRGSFTDTQYF
size: -; D: TRBD1; V: TRBV5-5; J: TRBJ1-1; DNA: TGTGCCAGCACGACCGGGACAGGGCGCGCTGAAGCTTTCTTT; CDR3: CASTTGTGRAEAFF
size: -; D: -; V: TRBV4-2; J: TRBJ2-5; DNA: TGTGCCAGCAGCCAAGACACCGACAGGCAAGAGACCCAGTACTTC; CDR3: CASSQDTDRQETQYF
size: -; D: -; V: TRBV19; J: TRBJ1-1; DNA: TGTGCCAGTAGTATTTTAGTCATGAACACTGAAGCTTTCTTT; CDR3: CASSILVMNTEAFF
size: -; D: -; V: TRBV4-3; J: TRBJ2-3; DNA: TGCGCCAGCAGCCAAGTGGCGGGGGCGGTGGCAGATACGCAGTATTTT; CDR3: CASSQVAGAVADTQYF
size: -; D: TRBD1; V: TRBV2; J: TRBJ1-5; DNA: TGTGCCAGCCGTAGGGACAGGAGTAGCAATCAGCCCCAGCATTTT; CDR3: CASRRDRSSNQPQHF
size: -; D: TRBD1; V: TRBV27; J: TRBJ1-2; DNA: TGTGCCAGCAGTTTATACGGCCAGGGGGCTAATGGCTACACCTTC; CDR3: CASSLYGQGANGYTF